The subject of this entry is one TCR beta chain. Investigators spread the genomic DNA of each subset evenly over several immunoSEQ plates. Replicate PCRs were loaded with around 280 ng DNA from unsorted PBMC, around 30,000 T cell genomes. Authors' processing steps: Junction-only sequences produced by ImmunoSEQ had no quality scores, so filtering differed. Clones were sequenced by immunoSEQ multiplex PCR, and TCRdb holds only the in-frame ones, with some missing. V, J and clone size are those of that table, while D and trimming were read from the DNA. The repertoire has 400,000 to 550,000 clones, 79% of them found once; the top ten carry approximately 12%. Donors were Caucasian adults residing in Nashville, Tennessee, USA. The sample belongs to a study of shared clonotypes between healthy human individuals. CDR3 length equals 16 residues. Trimming left V 1 base short and J 0 bases short, with 10 bases between. Germline loops: CDR1 SGHTA, CDR2 FQGNSA.

The chain links TRBV7-2 to TRBJ1-5; TRBD1 is a possible D gene (5 bases). The receptor's source is a woman aged 40 to 50 in good health. Some clones in this sample may be carry-over from other donors' samples. Input material: PBMCs. The CDR3 nucleotides read TGTGCCAGCAGCTTAGTGGGACGGCTTAGCAATCAGCCCCAGCATTTT. It encodes CASSLVGRLSNQPQHF.